This T cell receptor beta chain was identified during a study of blood T cell repertoires in COVID-19. At the level of the study: Samples representing acute and convalescent COVID-19 were sourced from the United States, Italy and Spain. Sources were T cells, B-cell-depleted T cells, or PBMCs; the material itself was cDNA or gDNA.

In the study's own analysis: Counts of nucleated cells, estimated from reference gene primer amplification, were obtained. Assay used: immunoSEQ multiplex PCR; TCRdb lists only in-frame clones, some missing. For V, J and clone size, that table is used; D and trimming come from the DNA. The table includes about 74,000 clones, over 70% detected once. V was clipped by 1 base and J by 6 bases, with 10 bases between them. This CDR3 has 14 residues. Germline assignment: CDR1 SGHNT and CDR2 YENEEA. The table lists this clone with a count of one. V is TRBV11-3 and J is TRBJ1-5; TRBD1 might be the D (5 bases). The receptor comes from a man in his sixties or seventies with acute or convalescent COVID-19. The sequenced sample was peripheral blood. CDR3 protein: CASSLVEGCQPQHF. CDR3 coding DNA: TGTGCCAGCAGCTTAGTGGAGGGGTGTCAGCCCCAGCATTTT.